Below are 26 T cell receptor beta chains sequenced from a single sample in a study of blood T cell repertoires in COVID-19. Using immunoSEQ multiplex PCR, the repertoire was profiled, and TCRdb retains in-frame clones only, with some absent. The profile covers roughly 100,000 clones, with 60% to 80% appearing a single time and about 9% taken by the ten largest. The sequenced sample consisted of peripheral blood. These TCRs come from a man between 60 and 75 years old with active or convalescent COVID-19.

The genes are TRBV19 and TRBJ2-5, with TRBD1 matching 12 bases. The trim removed 4 bases at V and 6 bases at J, leaving 6 bases unmatched. This CDR3 is built from 15 residues. Germline CDR1 and CDR2: LNHDA and SQIVND (reference sequence). The CDR3 reads CASSTGTGGLKTQYF. CDR3 in DNA: TGTGCCAGTAGTACTGGGACAGGGGGCTTGAAGACCCAGTACTTC.

This clone was counted ten times or more. The chain joins TRBV29-1 to TRBJ1-4; 8 bases align to TRBD1. This CDR3 region has 13 residues. Germline CDR1 reads SQVTM; CDR2 reads ANQGSEA. The ends lost 3 bases at V and 10 bases at J; junction bases unmatched: 7. In nucleotides, the CDR3 is TGCAGCGTTGAGGAGGGACAGGAAGGAAAACTGTTTTTT. Amino acid sequence: CSVEEGQEGKLFF.

The rearrangement links TRBV10-3 to TRBJ2-1, with TRBD1 matching 8 bases. The germline V gene encodes CDR1 ENHRY and CDR2 SYGVKD. The length of the CDR3 is 15 residues. Losses at the gene ends were 3 bases for V and 8 bases for J; bases not matched to a gene: 9. The CDR3 DNA is TGTGCCATCAGTGACCCGGGACAGGCATCGGATGAGCAGTTCTTC. Residues: CAISDPGQASDEQFF.

The gene calls are TRBV6-5 and TRBJ2-1, with D possibly being TRBD2 (5 bases). CDR1 MNHEY and CDR2 SVGAGI come from the germline V gene. The CDR3 is made up of 12 amino acids. Trimming removed 6 bases from V and 10 bases from J, with 13 bases in between. DNA for the CDR3: TGTGCCAGCAGGTCAGCGGTTTGGGAGCAGTTCTTC. Its translation: CASRSAVWEQFF.

The chain carries TRBV5-6 and TRBJ1-1; D gene unclear. CDR3 length: 13 residues. Germline assignment: CDR1 SGHDT and CDR2 YYEEEE. V was trimmed by 0 bases and J by 0 bases, leaving 3 bases between them. The CDR3 reads CASSLELNTEAFF. The CDR3, as DNA: TGTGCCAGCAGCTTGGAGCTGAACACTGAAGCTTTCTTT.

V and J are TRBV5-6 and TRBJ1-1, with no clear D. V was shortened by 0 bases and J by 1 base, with 7 bases between the two germline ends. Germline lookup yields CDR1 SGHDT and CDR2 YYEEEE. The CDR3 is 14 amino acids. CDR3 nucleotides: TGTGCCAGCAGCTTGGGGGCACAGAACACTGAAGCTTTCTTT. Amino acids: CASSLGAQNTEAFF.

The CDR3 spells CASSLLGGILNQPQHF. DNA of the CDR3: TGTGCCAGCAGTTTACTGGGGGGTATTCTCAATCAGCCCCAGCATTTT. The chain links TRBV28 to TRBJ1-5; TRBD1 is a possible D gene (5 bases). The CDR3 is 16 amino acids. V lost 2 bases and J 3 bases, leaving 14 bases between the germline ends. From germline, CDR1 is MDHEN and CDR2 SYDVKM. Full variable domain (rest looked up from reference TRBV28 and TRBJ1-5): DVKVTQSSRYLVKRTGEKVFLECVQDMDHENMFWYRQDPGLGLRLIYFSYDVKMKEKGDIPEGYSVSREKKERFSLILESASTNQTSMYLCASSLLGGILNQPQHFGDGTRLSIL.

CDR3 sequence (DNA): TGTGCCAGCAGTCCCCTCCCAGCGGGCGGCTTATACGAGCAGTACTTC. Its translation: CASSPLPAGGLYEQYF. The chain recombines TRBV28 with TRBJ2-7; a weak D match, TRBD2 (6 bases). Germline V gene data show CDR1 as MDHEN and CDR2 as SYDVKM. The CDR3 loop spans 16 amino acids. With 5 bases removed from V and 4 bases from J, the gap between germline ends came to 21 bases.

The rearrangement links TRBV6-5 to TRBJ2-2; no reliable D call. Germline-derived CDR1 and CDR2 are MNHEY and SVGAGI. Deletions cut 3 bases from V and 1 base from J, with 9 bases between. This CDR3 has 15 amino acids. CDR3 coding DNA: TGTGCCAGCAGTTATAGTCAGGTGAACACCGGGGAGCTGTTTTTT. Its translation is CASSYSQVNTGELFF.

The rearrangement links TRBV30 to TRBJ1-6; D possibly corresponds to TRBD1 (5 bases). Germline-derived CDR1 and CDR2 are GTSNPN and SVGIG (reference sequence). Trimming stripped 5 bases from V and 10 bases from J, with 12 bases between. The CDR3 contains 12 residues. The DNA for the CDR3 is TGTGCCTGGCAGGGTGCAAAATCACCCCTCCACTTT. The encoded protein is CAWQGAKSPLHF.

CDR3 region: CASSQGLAGGVGTQYF. DNA for the CDR3: TGTGCCAGTAGTCAAGGACTAGCGGGAGGTGTAGGTACCCAGTACTTC. This chain links TRBV19 with TRBJ2-5, with 14 bases fitting TRBD2. V lost 5 bases and J lost 8; bases outside the gene matches: 10. The germline CDR1 and CDR2 sequences are LNHDA and SQIVND (reference sequence). CDR3 length: 16 residues.

The chain has TRBV7-9 and TRBJ1-2; no firm D call. V was shortened by 4 bases and J by 12 bases, with 18 bases between the two germline ends. Germline lookup yields CDR1 SEHNR and CDR2 FQNEAQ (reference sequence). The length of the CDR3 is 13 residues. Here the CDR3 reads CASSYNSPRGDTF. In DNA form, the CDR3 reads TGTGCCAGCAGCTACAATTCTCCCAGAGGAGACACCTTC.

The genes are TRBV3-1 (or the pseudogene TRBV3-2) and TRBJ2-1, with D maybe TRBD2 (5 bases). The V end lost 1 base, the J end lost 2 bases, and 9 bases lay between the germline ends. CDR1 and CDR2 from the germline V gene are LGHDT and YNNKEL (reference sequence). The CDR3 contains 15 residues. The CDR3 DNA follows: TGTGCCAGCAGCCAAGGGGTAGCGACCTACAATGAGCAGTTCTTC. This codes for CASSQGVATYNEQFF.

The J gene is TRBJ2-5, the V gene TRBV5-8; D is perhaps TRBD2 (6 bases). Germline values: CDR1 SGHTS, CDR2 YDEGEE. Trimming shortened V by 3 bases and J by 1 base, and 16 bases separated the two germline ends. CDR3 length: 16 amino acids. CDR3 region: CASSYVGRATQETQYF. CDR3 nucleotides: TGTGCCAGCAGCTACGTCGGGAGAGCCACCCAAGAGACCCAGTACTTC.

CDR3 residues: CASSKRRDSNQPQHF. As DNA, the CDR3 is TGTGCCAGCAGTAAACGACGGGATAGCAATCAGCCCCAGCATTTT. The V and J genes are TRBV6-5 and TRBJ1-5; D ambiguous. Per germline, CDR1 MNHEY and CDR2 SVGAGI. Trimming took off 5 bases at V and 0 bases at J, with 11 bases between the two ends. The CDR3 spans 15 residues.

The chain carries TRBV9 and TRBJ2-3; D is possibly TRBD2 (6 bases). Per germline, CDR1 SGDLS and CDR2 YYNGEE. V was shortened by 4 bases and J by 2 bases, with 14 bases between the two germline ends. The CDR3 sequence is 15 residues long. CDR3 sequence (DNA): TGTGCCAGCAGCCCGGGGGTCAGGTTCACAGATACGCAGTATTTT. Its protein product is CASSPGVRFTDTQYF.

This clone turned up a few times. This rearrangement joins TRBV27 to TRBJ2-7; 11 bases are shared with TRBD2. Germline-derived CDR1 and CDR2 are MNHEY and SMNVEV (reference sequence). V dropped 7 bases and J dropped 5; count of bases not matched to a gene: 16. CDR3 length equals 17 residues. CDR3 amino acids: CASKASGRLAGKDEQYF. For the CDR3, the DNA is TGTGCCAGCAAGGCCTCAGGGAGACTAGCGGGAAAAGACGAGCAGTACTTC.

This clone has just a few counts. The rearrangement links TRBV7-6 to TRBJ2-7; the D is unclear. The CDR3 is 14 residues long. In germline, CDR1 is SGHVS, CDR2 FNYEAQ. Trimming stripped 1 base from V and 1 base from J, with 8 bases between. The CDR3 protein is CASSLETTSYEQYV. As DNA, the CDR3 is TGTGCCAGCAGCTTAGAGACAACATCCTACGAGCAGTACGTC.

This rearrangement joins TRBV19 to TRBJ1-5; TRBD1 agrees at 12 bases. Per the germline V gene, CDR1 is LNHDA and CDR2 is SQIVND (reference sequence). The CDR3 spans 16 residues. V was pared by 5 bases and J by 7 bases, with 9 bases of the junction left unmatched. The CDR3 DNA reads TGTGCCAGTAGTCCCCGGGACAGGGGGCGGGGGCAGCCCCAGCATTTT. Residues: CASSPRDRGRGQPQHF.

The genes are TRBV9 and TRBJ1-5; D may be TRBD1 (5 bases). The CDR3 runs 15 residues. The V end lost 0 bases, the J end lost 6 bases, and 13 bases lay between the germline ends. Germline V gene lookup returns CDR1 SGDLS and CDR2 YYNGEE. DNA for the CDR3: TGTGCCAGCAGCGTAGACGACAGTGAGTTTCAGCCCCAGCATTTT. Translated: CASSVDDSEFQPQHF.

The chain employs TRBV28 and TRBJ1-2; D is perhaps TRBD1 (5 bases). CDR1 MDHEN and CDR2 SYDVKM come from the germline V gene. The CDR3 runs 15 residues. Trimming stripped 5 bases from V and 3 bases from J, with 16 bases between. The CDR3 sequence: CASSPLGEGDYGYTF. The CDR3 nucleotides read TGTGCCAGCAGTCCTCTGGGGGAGGGAGACTATGGCTACACCTTC.

The genes are TRBV29-1 and TRBJ2-7; maybe TRBD2 (5 bases). CDR1 is SQVTM and CDR2 is ANQGSEA in the germline V gene. Trimming shortened V by 3 bases and J by 3 bases, and 6 bases separated the two germline ends. The CDR3 is 11 amino acids. CDR3 bases: TGCAGCGTTGACGGAGGCTACGAGCAGTACTTC. Its translation is CSVDGGYEQYF.

The chain recombines TRBV27 with TRBJ1-1; D remains ambiguous. Germline V gives CDR1 MNHEY, CDR2 SMNVEV (reference sequence). This CDR3 is 13 amino acids long. The V end was cut by 2 bases, the J end by 1 base, with 5 bases between. CDR3 DNA: TGTGCCAGCAGTTTACGAGGGAACACTGAAGCTTTCTTT. It is translated as CASSLRGNTEAFF.

Turning to this clone: This likely reflects a read error, since a far larger clone is one base away. The gene calls are TRBV5-6 and TRBJ2-5; D perhaps matches TRBD1 (6 bases). V was cut by 2 bases and J by 5 bases, with 7 bases left in between. Germline assignment: CDR1 SGHDT and CDR2 YYEEEE. The CDR3 extends over 12 amino acids. CDR3 DNA: TGTGCCAGCAGCTTCGACAGGGAGACCCAGTACTTC. Translated, it gives CASSFDRETQYF.

The chain recombines TRBV2 with TRBJ2-5; D may be TRBD1 (5 bases). Trimming took 7 bases from V and 3 from J, leaving 9 bases between them. The CDR3 spans 12 residues. CDR1 is SNHLY, CDR2 FYNNEI, per germline. The CDR3 bases are TGTGCCAGCATATTAGGGGAAGAGACCCAGTACTTC. Translation gives CASILGEETQYF.

The rearrangement uses TRBV5-8 and TRBJ2-6, with D possibly TRBD1 on 6 matching bases. This CDR3 spans 17 amino acids. CDR1 and CDR2 from the germline V gene are SGHTS and YDEGEE. V lost 3 bases and J 2 bases, leaving 15 bases between the germline ends. The CDR3 loop is CASSSGQGSAGANVLTF. The CDR3 nucleotides read TGTGCCAGCAGCTCAGGCCAGGGGTCCGCTGGGGCCAACGTCCTGACTTTC.